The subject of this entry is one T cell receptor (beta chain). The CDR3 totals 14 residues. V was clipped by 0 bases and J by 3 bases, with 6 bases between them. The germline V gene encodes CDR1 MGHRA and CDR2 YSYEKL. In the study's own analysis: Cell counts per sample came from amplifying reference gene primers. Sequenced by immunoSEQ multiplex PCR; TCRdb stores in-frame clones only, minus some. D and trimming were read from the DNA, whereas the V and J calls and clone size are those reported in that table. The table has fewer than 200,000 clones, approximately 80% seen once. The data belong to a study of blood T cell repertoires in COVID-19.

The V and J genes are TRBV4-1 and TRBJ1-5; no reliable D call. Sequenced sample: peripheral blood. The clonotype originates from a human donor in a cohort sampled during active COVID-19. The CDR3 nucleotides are TGCGCCAGCAGCCAAGAGGGCCTCAATCAGCCCCAGCATTTT. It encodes CASSQEGLNQPQHF.